This entry features one T cell receptor (beta chain) sequence. Its antigen is still unknown. In the PCR, 60 Vbeta and 13 Jbeta primers were used. Sequencing was performed with immunoSEQ multiplex PCR; in TCRdb, only in-frame clones are kept and a portion is missing. The sample lists tens of thousands of clones, over 75% seen once, with 2% to 3% in the top ten. V shed 4 bases and J shed 7 bases, with 13 bases lying between them. Germline values: CDR1 MNHNS, CDR2 SASEGT. The CDR3 covers 14 residues. This sample is drawn from a study of cytomegalovirus exposure and HLA in healthy donors. Study-level background: There were 350 to 450 genotyped donors. Of these, roughly 84% fell in the genetic ancestry cluster associated with self-reported Caucasian donors.

Study conclusions and caveats: In a later analysis, at a false discovery rate of 0.05, 17,000 or so TCR beta sequences were associated with HLA alleles.

The J gene is TRBJ1-4, the V gene TRBV6-1, with TRBD1 as a possible D gene (5 bases). The receptor's source is a male donor in good health and CMV-seropositive. The sequencing input was PBMCs. The CDR3 nucleotides are TGTGCCAGCAGTGCAGGGTTGGGGGGTGAAAAACTGTTTTTT. Translated, it gives CASSAGLGGEKLFF.